Shown below are 25 T cell receptor beta chains from a single sample sequenced in a study of B cell selection in AIRE deficiency. Sorting defined conventional CD4 T cells as CD4+CD127+. Here immunoSEQ multiplex PCR was the method, and the copy in TCRdb shows in-frame clones only, minus some. The table includes around 19,000 clones, 97% detected once. The sample taken for sequencing was conventional CD4+ T cells sorted from PBMCs. The source is a human donor with AIRE deficiency.

The chain uses TRBV5-1 and TRBJ2-1, with unresolved D. Trimming took 0 bases from V and 5 from J, leaving 9 bases between them. CDR1 and CDR2 (germline): SGHRS, YFSETQ. The CDR3 loop spans 14 amino acids. This chain's CDR3 is CASSLERADNEQFF. The DNA for the CDR3 is TGCGCCAGCAGCTTGGAACGCGCGGACAATGAGCAGTTCTTC. Looking up the rest from reference TRBV5-1 and TRBJ2-1 gives the full variable domain: KAGVTQTPRYLIKTRGQQVTLSCSPISGHRSVSWYQQTPGQGLQFLFEYFSETQRNKGNFPGRFSGRQFSNSRSEMNVSTLELGDSALYLCASSLERADNEQFFGPGTRLTVL.

This rearrangement joins TRBV28 to TRBJ2-7; D unresolved. The CDR3 totals 13 residues. In germline, CDR1 is MDHEN, CDR2 SYDVKM. The germline V and J ends were trimmed by 2 bases and 5 bases, with 10 bases remaining between them. Here the CDR3 reads CASSLRTIHEQYF. The DNA of the CDR3 is TGTGCCAGCAGTTTACGTACAATCCACGAGCAGTACTTC.

The chain joins TRBV11-3 to TRBJ1-3; no definite D call. V shed 5 bases and J shed 2 bases, with 10 bases lying between them. Germline CDR1 SGHNT, CDR2 YENEEA. This CDR3 spans 14 amino acids. CDR3 bases: TGTGCCAGCAGCCCGCGTTGGGCTGGAAACACCATATATTTT. Encoded protein: CASSPRWAGNTIYF.

This sequence joins TRBV18 and TRBJ1-3; no reliable D call. This CDR3 comprises 17 residues. V gave up 2 bases and J gave up 0 bases, with 14 bases separating them. Germline-derived CDR1 and CDR2 are KGHSH and LQKENI. The CDR3, as DNA: TGTGCCAGCTCACCATTGCAAGGACGCTCCTCTGGAAACACCATATATTTT. Translation gives CASSPLQGRSSGNTIYF.

The chain has TRBV11-2 and TRBJ2-5; 9 nucleotides align to TRBD2. The junction had 13 bases not matched to a gene; V was cut back by 4 bases and J by 1 base. There are 18 residues in the CDR3. Germline V gene data show CDR1 as SGHAT and CDR2 as FQNNGV. The CDR3 loop is CASSSPPGLAGAQETQYF. The CDR3 DNA is TGTGCCAGCAGCTCCCCCCCGGGGTTAGCGGGGGCCCAAGAGACCCAGTACTTC.

The chain carries TRBV5-1 and TRBJ2-7; possible D gene TRBD2, 5 bases. CDR3 size: 13 residues. Germline CDR1 SGHRS, CDR2 YFSETQ. The V gene lost 2 bases and the J gene lost 4 bases, with 10 bases spanning the gap. The CDR3: CASSLREGYEQYF. CDR3 bases: TGCGCCAGCAGCTTACGCGAGGGTTACGAGCAGTACTTC.

The genes are TRBV6-1 and TRBJ1-3; no clear D. The CDR3 contains 14 residues. The germline V gene has CDR1 MNHNS and CDR2 SASEGT. Trimming removed 4 bases from V and 0 bases from J, with 7 bases in between. CDR3 bases: TGTGCCAGCAGTGTAATAGACTCTGGAAACACCATATATTTT. It yields the protein CASSVIDSGNTIYF.

The chain couples TRBV21-1 to TRBJ2-2; the D call TRBD2 from the table was never checked on the DNA. TRBV21-1 is a pseudogene segment. There are 17 residues in the CDR3. CDR3 nucleotides: TGTGCCAGCAGCAAAGAACTAGCGGGAGAAATTAGCGGGGAGCTGTTTTTT. Protein product: CASSKELAGEISGELFF.

J is TRBJ1-5 and V is TRBV11-2; D unresolved. The CDR3 totals 15 residues. The V and J ends lost 2 bases and 4 bases respectively, with 12 bases between them. Germline CDR1 is SGHAT and CDR2 is FQNNGV. The CDR3 nucleotides read TGTGCCAGCAGCTTAAGTGTAATGCAGAATCAGCCCCAGCATTTT. Protein: CASSLSVMQNQPQHF.

V usage is TRBV2 and J usage is TRBJ1-5, with 7 positions matching TRBD1. Germline lookup yields CDR1 SNHLY and CDR2 FYNNEI. The CDR3 runs to 13 residues. Losses at the gene ends were 7 bases for V and 4 bases for J; bases not matched to a gene: 4. CDR3 amino acids: CASNRGGNQPQHF. For the CDR3, the DNA is TGTGCCAGCAACAGGGGAGGGAATCAGCCCCAGCATTTT.

V gene TRBV10-2 combines with J gene TRBJ1-1; the D gene is possibly TRBD1 (6 bases). From germline, CDR1 is WSHSY and CDR2 SAAADI. V gave up 0 bases and J gave up 1 base, with 12 bases separating them. The CDR3 consists of 16 residues. The CDR3 sequence is CASSESGGQRNTEAFF. The CDR3 DNA reads as TGCGCCAGCAGTGAGTCGGGGGGCCAGAGGAACACTGAAGCTTTCTTT.

This chain joins TRBV9 and TRBJ2-1; possibly TRBD1 or TRBD2 for D (5 bases each). There are 16 residues in the CDR3. Germline CDR1 reads SGDLS; CDR2 reads YYNGEE. Between the trimmed V and J ends, which lost 0 bases and 2 bases, there was a span of 12 bases. CDR3 sequence reads: CASSVGGRATYNEQFF. Written as DNA, the CDR3 is TGTGCCAGCAGCGTAGGGGGGAGAGCTACCTACAATGAGCAGTTCTTC.

The chain has TRBV6-5 and TRBJ1-5; 7 nucleotides agree with TRBD1. V shed 6 bases and J 6 bases; nucleotides not matched to a gene: 5. Germline V gives CDR1 MNHEY, CDR2 SVGAGI. The CDR3 runs 13 residues. CDR3 nucleotide sequence: TGTGCCAGCAGAGGGACAGAGGGTCAGCCCCAGCATTTT. The encoded protein is CASRGTEGQPQHF.

J is TRBJ2-7 and V is TRBV28; D might be TRBD2 (5 bases). V dropped 4 bases and J dropped 2 bases, with 15 bases sitting between them. Per the germline V gene, CDR1 is MDHEN and CDR2 is SYDVKM. The CDR3 loop spans 15 amino acids. Here the CDR3 reads CASSWRVTDAYEQYF. CDR3 DNA sequence: TGTGCCAGCAGTTGGCGGGTTACTGATGCCTACGAGCAGTACTTC.

V is TRBV18 and J is TRBJ2-1; D possibly corresponds to TRBD2 (6 bases). This CDR3 has 15 residues. Germline lookup yields CDR1 KGHSH and CDR2 LQKENI. Deletions cut 5 bases from V and 2 bases from J, with 13 bases between. CDR3 bases: TGTGCCAGCTCAACATTAGCGGATACCTACAATGAGCAGTTCTTC. This translates into CASSTLADTYNEQFF.

This clone was picked up one time. The chain recombines TRBV4-2 with TRBJ2-1; 7 bases align to TRBD1. Trimming at V came to 1 base and at J to 6 bases, leaving 6 bases not matched to a gene. The CDR3 runs 15 residues. The germline V gene has CDR1 LGHNA and CDR2 YNFKEQ. The CDR3 DNA sequence: TGTGCCAGCAGCCAAGGGGACAGCCATCGCAATGAGCAGTTCTTC. The encoded protein is CASSQGDSHRNEQFF.

The chain uses TRBV21-1 and TRBJ1-3; the D call TRBD1 from the table was never checked on the DNA. TRBV21-1 is classified as a pseudogene. The CDR3 runs 13 residues. The CDR3 region is CARDILSGNTIYF. The CDR3 DNA reads as TGTGCCAGGGACATCCTCTCTGGAAACACCATATATTTT.

The chain combines TRBV7-2 with TRBJ2-1; 10 nucleotides match TRBD2. Trimming took 3 bases from V and 7 from J; bases not matched to a gene: 12. Germline V CDR1 and CDR2: SGHTA, FQGNSA. CDR3 length equals 17 residues. The CDR3 bases are TGTGCCAGCAGCTTCGGTCTTAGCGGGAGGAGGCTAAATGAGCAGTTCTTC. It translates to CASSFGLSGRRLNEQFF.

V is TRBV11-3 and J is TRBJ2-7, with D perhaps matching TRBD2 (6 bases). Germline V gives CDR1 SGHNT, CDR2 YENEEA. V was trimmed by 3 bases and J by 13 bases, leaving 19 bases between them. The CDR3 runs to 13 residues. The CDR3 region is CASSFAPTSPGYF. The CDR3 nucleotides are TGTGCCAGCAGCTTTGCCCCCACTAGCCCGGGTTACTTC.

The chain is built from TRBV6-6 and TRBJ1-2, with 7 bases matching TRBD1. The junction had 11 bases not matched to a gene; V was cut back by 4 bases and J by 6 bases. Germline V CDR1 and CDR2: MNHNY, SVGAGI (reference sequence). This CDR3 is built from 15 residues. CDR3 sequence (DNA): TGTGCCAGCAGTTCCGACAGGGTTGGTTGGGATGGCTACACCTTC. This sequence encodes CASSSDRVGWDGYTF.

The chain has TRBV6-1 and TRBJ1-1; weak D call: TRBD1 (6 bases). CDR1 is MNHNS, CDR2 SASEGT, per germline. The CDR3 sequence is 13 residues long. The V and J ends lost 2 bases and 4 bases respectively, with 8 bases between them. The CDR3 DNA reads as TGTGCCAGCAGTGAACGGGGGCGCACTGAAGCTTTCTTT. It codes for CASSERGRTEAFF.

In this sample, this clone turned up once. Sequence at one end of the junction differs from germline and may be a read error. This sample includes further DNA sequences coding for the same CDR3. J is TRBJ1-2 and V is TRBV5-1; a weak D match, TRBD1 (5 bases). Germline CDR1 and CDR2: SGHRS and YFSETQ. The CDR3 contains 14 residues. The CDR3 DNA sequence: TGCGCCAGCAGCTCGGGACTTACTAACTATGGCTACACTTTC. Encoded protein: CASSSGLTNYGYTF.

This rearrangement joins TRBV7-9 to TRBJ1-4, with D possibly matching TRBD1 (5 bases). The V gene's germline CDR1 is SEHNR and CDR2 FQNEAQ (reference sequence). V dropped 5 bases and J dropped 7 bases, with 17 bases sitting between them. This CDR3 has 15 amino acids. Here the CDR3 DNA reads TGTGCCAGCAGCCCCCGACGGGGGTTAGGTGAAAAACTGTTTTTT. It is translated as CASSPRRGLGEKLFF.

The chain combines TRBV7-2 with TRBJ2-3; TRBD2 agrees at 13 bases. Trimming removed 1 base from V and 3 bases from J; junction bases left unmatched: 1. The CDR3 sequence is 16 residues long. The germline gives CDR1 SGHTA, CDR2 FQGNSA. CDR3 in amino acids: CASSLGGLAGTDTQYF. DNA for the CDR3: TGTGCCAGCAGCTTAGGGGGACTAGCGGGAACAGATACGCAGTATTTT.

The V and J genes are TRBV5-4 and TRBJ2-5; 7 bases are shared with TRBD1. The CDR3 loop spans 14 amino acids. With V trimmed by 3 bases and J by 0 bases, 2 bases remained unmatched. Germline V gene sequence: CDR1 SGHNT, CDR2 YYREEE (reference sequence). CDR3 loop: CASSWGTDQETQYF. CDR3 coding DNA: TGTGCCAGCAGCTGGGGGACAGACCAAGAGACCCAGTACTTC.